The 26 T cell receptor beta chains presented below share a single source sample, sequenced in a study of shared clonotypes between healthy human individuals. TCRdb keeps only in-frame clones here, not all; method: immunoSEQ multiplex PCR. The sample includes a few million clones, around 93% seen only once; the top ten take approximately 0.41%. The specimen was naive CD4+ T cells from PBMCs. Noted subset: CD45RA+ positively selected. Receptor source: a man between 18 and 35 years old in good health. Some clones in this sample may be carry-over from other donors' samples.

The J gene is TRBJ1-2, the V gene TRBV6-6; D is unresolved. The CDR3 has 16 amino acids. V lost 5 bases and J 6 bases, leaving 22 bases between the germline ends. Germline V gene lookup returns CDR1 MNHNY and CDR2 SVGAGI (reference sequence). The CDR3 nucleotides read TGTGCCAGCAGTCACCGAGGGAGGGAGGAGAGGGATGGCTACACCTTC. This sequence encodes CASSHRGREERDGYTF.

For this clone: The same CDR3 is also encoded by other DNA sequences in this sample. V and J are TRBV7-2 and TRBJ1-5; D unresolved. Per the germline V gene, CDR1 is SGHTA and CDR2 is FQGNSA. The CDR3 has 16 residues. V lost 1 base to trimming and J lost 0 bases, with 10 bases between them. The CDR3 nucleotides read TGTGCCAGCAGCTTAGGGGGAATCAATAGCAATCAGCCCCAGCATTTT. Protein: CASSLGGINSNQPQHF.

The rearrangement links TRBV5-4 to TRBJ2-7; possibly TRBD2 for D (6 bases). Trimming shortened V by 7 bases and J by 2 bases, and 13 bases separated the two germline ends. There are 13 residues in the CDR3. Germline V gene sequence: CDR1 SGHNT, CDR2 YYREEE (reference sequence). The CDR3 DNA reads TGTGCCAGCTCCTCCGGGAGTACCTACGAGCAGTACTTC. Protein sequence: CASSSGSTYEQYF.

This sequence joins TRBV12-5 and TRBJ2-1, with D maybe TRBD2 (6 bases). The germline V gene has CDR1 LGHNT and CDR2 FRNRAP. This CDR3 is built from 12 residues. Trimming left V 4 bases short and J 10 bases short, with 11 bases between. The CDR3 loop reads CASGSRGREQFF. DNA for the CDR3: TGTGCTAGTGGTTCGCGGGGCAGGGAGCAGTTCTTC.

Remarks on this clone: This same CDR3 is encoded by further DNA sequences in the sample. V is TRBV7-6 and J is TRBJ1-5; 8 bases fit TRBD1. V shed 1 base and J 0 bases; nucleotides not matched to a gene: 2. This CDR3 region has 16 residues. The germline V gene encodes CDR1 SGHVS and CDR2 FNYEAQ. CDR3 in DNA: TGTGCCAGCAGCTTAGGACAGGGGCTTAGCAATCAGCCCCAGCATTTT. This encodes CASSLGQGLSNQPQHF.

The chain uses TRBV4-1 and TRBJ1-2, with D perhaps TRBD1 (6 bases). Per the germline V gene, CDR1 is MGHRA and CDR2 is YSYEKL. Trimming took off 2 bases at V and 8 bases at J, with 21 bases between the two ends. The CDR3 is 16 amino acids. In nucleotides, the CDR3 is TGCGCCAGCAGCCAATATGAAACGGGGGGCTTTCCGGGCTACACCTTC. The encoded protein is CASSQYETGGFPGYTF.

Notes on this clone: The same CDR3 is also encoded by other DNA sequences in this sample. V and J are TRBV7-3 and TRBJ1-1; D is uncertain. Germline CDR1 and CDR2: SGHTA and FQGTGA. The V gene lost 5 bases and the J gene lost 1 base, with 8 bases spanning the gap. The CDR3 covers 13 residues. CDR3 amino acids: CASSPTRNTEAFF. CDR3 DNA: TGTGCCAGCAGCCCGACAAGGAACACTGAAGCTTTCTTT. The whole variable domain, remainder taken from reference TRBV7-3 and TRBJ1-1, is GAGVSQTPSNKVTEKGKYVELRCDPISGHTALYWYRQSLGQGPEFLIYFQGTGAADDSGLPNDRFFAVRPEGSVSTLKIQRTERGDSAVYLCASSPTRNTEAFFGQGTRLTVV.

The CDR3 sequence is CASSGQQGLNTEAFF. The CDR3 region has the DNA TGCGCCAGCAGCGGCCAACAGGGGTTGAACACTGAAGCTTTCTTT. The chain joins TRBV5-1 to TRBJ1-1; TRBD1 matches at 7 bases. This CDR3 spans 15 amino acids. Germline CDR1 SGHRS, CDR2 YFSETQ. The V gene end was trimmed by 4 bases and the J gene end by 0 bases; junction bases not matched to a gene: 6.

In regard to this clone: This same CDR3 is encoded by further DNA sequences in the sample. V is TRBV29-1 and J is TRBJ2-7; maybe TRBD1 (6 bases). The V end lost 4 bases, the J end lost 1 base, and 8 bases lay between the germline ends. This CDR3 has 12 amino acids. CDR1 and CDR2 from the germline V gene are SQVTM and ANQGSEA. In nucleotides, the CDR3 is TGCAGCGTTGGGCAGGGGTCCTACGAGCAGTACTTC. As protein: CSVGQGSYEQYF.

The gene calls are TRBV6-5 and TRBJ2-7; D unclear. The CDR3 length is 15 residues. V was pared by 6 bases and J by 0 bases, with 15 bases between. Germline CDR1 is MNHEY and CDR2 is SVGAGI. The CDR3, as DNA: TGTGCCAGCAGGCACAACGCGGTACCCTCCTACGAGCAGTACTTC. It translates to CASRHNAVPSYEQYF.

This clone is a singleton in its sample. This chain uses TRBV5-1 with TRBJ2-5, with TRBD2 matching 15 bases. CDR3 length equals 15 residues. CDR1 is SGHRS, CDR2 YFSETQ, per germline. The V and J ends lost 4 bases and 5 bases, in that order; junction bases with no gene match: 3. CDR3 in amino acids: CASSRTSGRVETQYF. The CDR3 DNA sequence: TGCGCCAGCAGCCGGACTAGCGGGAGGGTGGAGACCCAGTACTTC.

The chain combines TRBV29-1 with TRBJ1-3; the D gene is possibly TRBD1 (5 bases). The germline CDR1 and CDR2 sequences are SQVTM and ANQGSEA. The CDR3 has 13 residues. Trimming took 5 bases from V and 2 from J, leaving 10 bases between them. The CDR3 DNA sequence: TGCAGCGTTCAGGTGGGACCTGGAAACACCATATATTTT. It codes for CSVQVGPGNTIYF.

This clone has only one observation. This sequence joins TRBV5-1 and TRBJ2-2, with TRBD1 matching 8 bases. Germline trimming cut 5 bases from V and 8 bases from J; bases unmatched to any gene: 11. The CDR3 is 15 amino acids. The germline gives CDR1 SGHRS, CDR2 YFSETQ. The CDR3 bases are TGCGCCAGCAGACGTTCAGGCCAGGGGGCAGGGGAGCTGTTTTTT. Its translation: CASRRSGQGAGELFF. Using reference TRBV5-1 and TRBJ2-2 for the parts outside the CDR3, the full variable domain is KAGVTQTPRYLIKTRGQQVTLSCSPISGHRSVSWYQQTPGQGLQFLFEYFSETQRNKGNFPGRFSGRQFSNSRSEMNVSTLELGDSALYLCASRRSGQGAGELFFGEGSRLTVL.

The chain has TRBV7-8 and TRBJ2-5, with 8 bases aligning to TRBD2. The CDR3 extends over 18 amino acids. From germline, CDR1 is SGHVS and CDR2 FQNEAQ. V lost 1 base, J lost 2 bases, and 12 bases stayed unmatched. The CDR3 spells CASSLVGVGLAGQETQYF. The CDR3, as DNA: TGTGCCAGCAGCTTAGTGGGGGTAGGGCTAGCGGGTCAAGAGACCCAGTACTTC.

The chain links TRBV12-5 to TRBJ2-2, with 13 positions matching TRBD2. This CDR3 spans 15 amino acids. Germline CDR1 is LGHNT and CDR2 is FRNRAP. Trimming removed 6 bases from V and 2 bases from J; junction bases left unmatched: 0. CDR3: CASGGLAGNTGELFF. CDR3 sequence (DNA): TGTGCTAGTGGGGGACTAGCGGGAAACACCGGGGAGCTGTTTTTT.

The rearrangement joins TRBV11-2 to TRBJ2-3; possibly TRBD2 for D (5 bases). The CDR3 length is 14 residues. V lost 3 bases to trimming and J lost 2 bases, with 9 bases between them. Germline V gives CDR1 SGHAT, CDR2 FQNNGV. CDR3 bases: TGTGCCAGCAGCTTTGGGAGTAACACAGATACGCAGTATTTT. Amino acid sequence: CASSFGSNTDTQYF.

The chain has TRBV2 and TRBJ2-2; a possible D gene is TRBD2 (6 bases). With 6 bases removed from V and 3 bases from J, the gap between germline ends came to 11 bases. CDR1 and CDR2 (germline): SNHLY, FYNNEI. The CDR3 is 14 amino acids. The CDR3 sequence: CASSPQRDTGELFF. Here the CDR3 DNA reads TGTGCCAGCAGCCCCCAGCGGGACACCGGGGAGCTGTTTTTT.

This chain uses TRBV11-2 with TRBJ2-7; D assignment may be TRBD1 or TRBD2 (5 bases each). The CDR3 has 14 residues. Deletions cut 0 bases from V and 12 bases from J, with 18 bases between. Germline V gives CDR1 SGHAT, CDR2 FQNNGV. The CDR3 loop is CASSLDLGIGDPYF. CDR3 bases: TGTGCCAGCAGCTTAGATTTAGGGATTGGGGACCCGTACTTC.

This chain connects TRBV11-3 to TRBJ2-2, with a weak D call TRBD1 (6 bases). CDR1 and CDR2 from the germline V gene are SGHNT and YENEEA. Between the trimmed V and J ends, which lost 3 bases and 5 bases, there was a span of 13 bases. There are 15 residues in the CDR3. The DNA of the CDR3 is TGTGCCAGCAGCTTTGGAGGACAGTCAACCGGGGAGCTGTTTTTT. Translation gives CASSFGGQSTGELFF.

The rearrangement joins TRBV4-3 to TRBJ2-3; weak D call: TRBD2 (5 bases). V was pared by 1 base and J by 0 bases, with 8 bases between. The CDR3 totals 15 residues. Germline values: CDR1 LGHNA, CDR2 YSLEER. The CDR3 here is CASSQGGWSTDTQYF. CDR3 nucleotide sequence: TGCGCCAGCAGCCAAGGCGGGTGGAGCACAGATACGCAGTATTTT.

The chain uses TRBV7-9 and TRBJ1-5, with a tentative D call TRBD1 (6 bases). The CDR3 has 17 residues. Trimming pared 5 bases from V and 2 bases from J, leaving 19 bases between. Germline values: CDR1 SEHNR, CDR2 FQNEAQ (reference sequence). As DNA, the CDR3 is TGTGCCAGCAGCCCTAAGGGGGGGAACGTAGGCAATCAGCCCCAGCATTTT. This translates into CASSPKGGNVGNQPQHF.

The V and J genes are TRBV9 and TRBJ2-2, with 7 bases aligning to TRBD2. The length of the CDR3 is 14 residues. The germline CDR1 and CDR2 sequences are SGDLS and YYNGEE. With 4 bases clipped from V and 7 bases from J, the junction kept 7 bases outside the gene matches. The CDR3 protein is CASSNGLEVGELFF. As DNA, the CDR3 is TGTGCCAGCAGCAACGGACTAGAGGTCGGGGAGCTGTTTTTT. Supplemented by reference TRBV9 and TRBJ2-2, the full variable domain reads DSGVTQTPKHLITATGQRVTLRCSPRSGDLSVYWYQQSLDQGLQFLIQYYNGEERAKGNILERFSAQQFPDLHSELNLSSLELGDSALYFCASSNGLEVGELFFGEGSRLTVL.

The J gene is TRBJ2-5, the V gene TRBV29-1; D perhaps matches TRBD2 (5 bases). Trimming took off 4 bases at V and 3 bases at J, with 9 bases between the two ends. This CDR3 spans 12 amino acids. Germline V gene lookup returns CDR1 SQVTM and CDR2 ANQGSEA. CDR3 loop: CSVAGIEETQYF. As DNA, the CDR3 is TGCAGCGTTGCGGGGATTGAAGAGACCCAGTACTTC.

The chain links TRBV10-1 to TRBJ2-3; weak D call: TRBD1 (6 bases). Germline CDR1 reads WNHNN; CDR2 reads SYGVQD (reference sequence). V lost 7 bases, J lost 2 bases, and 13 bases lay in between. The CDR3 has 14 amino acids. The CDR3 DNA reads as TGCGCCAGCACCCCAACAGGGTACACAGATACGCAGTATTTT. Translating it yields CASTPTGYTDTQYF.

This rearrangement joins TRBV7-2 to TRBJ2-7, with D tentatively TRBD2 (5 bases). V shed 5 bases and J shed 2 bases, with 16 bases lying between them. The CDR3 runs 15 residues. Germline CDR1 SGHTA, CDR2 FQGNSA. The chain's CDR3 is CASSLGIQTTYEQYF. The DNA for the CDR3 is TGTGCCAGCAGCCTCGGGATACAGACGACCTACGAGCAGTACTTC.

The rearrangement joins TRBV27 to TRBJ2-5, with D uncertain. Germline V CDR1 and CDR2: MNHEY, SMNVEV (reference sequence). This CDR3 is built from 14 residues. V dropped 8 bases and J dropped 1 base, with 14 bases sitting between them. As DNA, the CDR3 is TGTGCCAGCTCTAGGAACGGAGCCCAAGAGACCCAGTACTTC. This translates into CASSRNGAQETQYF.